A selection of T cell receptor beta chains follows, all from one sample in a study of T cell repertoires in cytomegalovirus infection. TCRdb reanalysed the reads using MiXCR and keeps one entry per CDR3 protein. The sample has some 180,000 distinct CDR3 sequences, roughly 20% seen once. The sequencing sample was made of PBMCs. The origin of the receptors is a human donor in good health (CMV status not recorded). Some clones in this sample may be carry-over from other donors' samples. The CDR3 runs from the conserved cysteine through the conserved F or W. A D gene is named only where the DNA matches it firmly. Where a row states a size, it is once, few, many or the class of an expanded clone; other rows omit it.

D gene | J gene | clone size | V gene | CDR3 protein | CDR3 DNA
NA | TRBJ2-3 | few | TRBV15 | CATSGKDSAPMTDTQYF | TGTGCCACCAGCGGAAAGGACAGCGCCCCGATGACAGATACGCAGTATTTT
NA | TRBJ2-2 | many | TRBV12-3/TRBV12-4 | CASSLGQPNTGELFF | TGTGCCAGCAGTTTGGGGCAACCGAACACCGGGGAGCTGTTTTTT
NA | TRBJ2-1 | few | TRBV19 | CASSTNGYSYNEQFF | TGTGCCAGTAGTACGAACGGGTACTCCTACAATGAGCAGTTCTTC
TRBD1 | TRBJ1-3 | NA | TRBV5-1 | CASSWTGDGNTIYF | TGCGCCAGCAGCTGGACAGGGGATGGAAACACCATATATTTT
NA | TRBJ1-4 | NA | TRBV6-6 | CASSRPRDTLGEKLFF | TGTGCCAGCAGCCGTCCCCGGGACACCCTGGGAGAAAAACTGTTTTTT
NA | TRBJ2-6 | many | TRBV4-2 | CASSQAASGANVLTF | TGTGCCAGCAGCCAAGCCGCTTCTGGGGCCAACGTCCTGACTTTC
NA | TRBJ2-1 | NA | TRBV12-3/TRBV12-4 | CASTLGEFNEQFF | TGTGCCAGCACCCTCGGAGAATTTAATGAGCAGTTCTTC
NA | TRBJ1-4 | few | TRBV7-6 | CASSPPGRNEKLFF | TGTGCCAGCAGCCCCCCGGGACGGAATGAAAAACTGTTTTTT
NA | TRBJ1-1 | many | TRBV29-1 | CSYGNTEAFF | TGCAGTTACGGGAACACTGAAGCTTTCTTT
NA | TRBJ2-2 | many | TRBV6-5 | CASSIADTGELFF | TGTGCCAGCAGCATAGCGGACACCGGGGAGCTGTTTTTT
TRBD1 | TRBJ2-7 | few | TRBV4-3 | CASSQGGTGFHEQYF | TGCGCCAGCAGCCAAGGTGGGACAGGGTTCCACGAGCAGTACTTC
NA | TRBJ2-1 | NA | TRBV7-6 | CASSSQGSNEQFF | TGTGCCAGCAGCTCTCAGGGGTCCAATGAGCAGTTCTTC
TRBD1 | TRBJ2-1 | NA | TRBV9 | CASSVDPPTGTKNEQFF | TGTGCCAGCAGCGTAGACCCGCCGACAGGGACCAAGAATGAGCAGTTCTTC
NA | TRBJ1-2 | many | TRBV10-3 | CAISGSRDLKAGYTF | TGTGCCATCAGCGGGAGCCGGGACCTAAAGGCTGGCTACACCTTC
NA | TRBJ2-1 | few | TRBV20-1 | CSARPGAAPYNEQFF | TGCAGTGCTAGACCGGGCGCGGCCCCCTACAATGAGCAGTTCTTC
TRBD2 | TRBJ2-5 | few | TRBV6-2/TRBV6-3 | CASRPTSGSSYRETQYF | TGTGCCAGCAGGCCTACTAGCGGGAGTTCCTATCGAGAGACCCAGTACTTC
TRBD1 | TRBJ1-5 | NA | TRBV2 | CASSTGARGNQPQHF | TGTGCCAGCAGTACAGGGGCTCGAGGCAATCAGCCCCAGCATTTT
NA | TRBJ1-4 | few | TRBV10-3 | CAISAGGATNEKLFF | TGTGCCATCAGTGCGGGAGGAGCAACTAATGAAAAACTGTTTTTT
NA | TRBJ1-5 | few | TRBV7-6 | CASSSTEGAPEGQPQHF | TGTGCCAGCAGCTCGACGGAGGGAGCTCCGGAAGGTCAGCCCCAGCATTTT
NA | TRBJ2-7 | many | TRBV7-9 | CASSSGHYEQYF | TGTGCCAGCAGCTCAGGACACTACGAGCAGTACTTC
NA | TRBJ2-1 | few | TRBV2 | CASSEHGGYNEQFF | TGTGCCAGCAGTGAACATGGAGGGTACAATGAGCAGTTCTTC
TRBD2 | TRBJ2-3 | few | TRBV18 | CASSPESGGATDTQYF | TGTGCCAGCTCACCGGAGAGCGGGGGGGCCACAGATACGCAGTATTTT
NA | TRBJ1-2 | NA | TRBV12-3/TRBV12-4 | CASTRQGLSRGYTF | TGTGCCAGTACGCGTCAGGGACTATCGAGGGGCTACACCTTC
NA | TRBJ1-5 | many | TRBV7-8 | CASSLIRIGGPVENQPQHF | TGTGCCAGCAGCTTAATAAGAATCGGGGGCCCCGTCGAAAATCAGCCCCAGCATTTT
TRBD2 | TRBJ2-1 | NA | TRBV4-3 | CASSQDRGLAATSYNEQFF | TGCGCCAGCAGCCAAGATCGGGGCCTAGCGGCTACCTCCTACAATGAGCAGTTCTTC
NA | TRBJ2-1 | few | TRBV15 | CATSRGDSLGDEQFF | TGTGCCACCAGCAGAGGGGATAGTTTAGGGGATGAGCAGTTCTTC
TRBD1 | TRBJ1-4 | few | TRBV28 | CASSPTGGSNEKLFF | TGTGCCAGCAGTCCAACAGGGGGCTCTAATGAAAAACTGTTTTTT
NA | TRBJ1-1 | NA | TRBV4-1 | CASSQGMGTEAFF | TGCGCCAGCAGCCAAGGGATGGGCACTGAAGCTTTCTTT
TRBD1 | TRBJ1-5 | NA | TRBV2 | CASHDRGAQPQHF | TGTGCCAGCCACGACAGGGGTGCTCAGCCCCAGCATTTT
NA | TRBJ1-1 | few | TRBV7-9 | CASSPLRGPNTEAFF | TGTGCCAGCAGCCCGCTCCGGGGCCCGAACACTGAAGCTTTCTTT
NA | TRBJ1-3 | NA | TRBV6-1 | CASSEAGPSSGNTIYF | TGTGCCAGCAGTGAAGCAGGGCCAAGCTCTGGAAACACCATATATTTT
NA | TRBJ2-1 | many | TRBV7-2 | CASSQGRNNEQFF | TGTGCCAGCAGCCAAGGGAGAAACAATGAGCAGTTCTTC
TRBD1 | TRBJ2-7 | NA | TRBV3-1 | CASSPRDRGLFEQYF | TGTGCCAGCAGCCCAAGGGACAGGGGCCTTTTCGAGCAGTACTTC
TRBD2 | TRBJ2-5 | few | TRBV11-2 | CASSLRTSGVGETQYF | TGTGCCAGCAGCCTCCGGACTAGCGGGGTTGGTGAGACCCAGTACTTC
TRBD1 | TRBJ2-1 | many | TRBV7-2 | CASSSDRDSYNEQFF | TGTGCCAGCAGTTCAGACAGGGATTCCTACAATGAGCAGTTCTTC
NA | TRBJ2-5 | NA | TRBV28 | CASTIKAYSSPQETQYF | TGTGCCAGCACCATCAAAGCTTACTCAAGCCCCCAAGAGACCCAGTACTTC
NA | TRBJ1-3 | NA | TRBV7-3 | CASSLFREAGNTIYF | TGTGCCAGCAGCTTGTTCAGGGAAGCTGGAAACACCATATATTTT
NA | TRBJ2-7 | few | TRBV7-6 | CASSSSGGQRSYEQYF | TGTGCCAGCAGCTCTTCGGGGGGACAGCGGTCCTACGAGCAGTACTTC
NA | TRBJ2-6 | few | TRBV2 | CASSAGTASGANVLTF | TGTGCCAGCAGTGCCGGGACGGCCTCTGGGGCCAACGTCCTGACTTTC
NA | TRBJ2-6 | many | TRBV29-1 | CSVPEGSGANVLTF | TGCAGCGTCCCGGAGGGGAGCGGGGCCAACGTCCTGACTTTC
NA | TRBJ1-5 | NA | TRBV28 | CASSLSSPGWPQHF | TGTGCCAGCAGTCTCAGTTCCCCGGGCTGGCCCCAGCATTTT
NA | TRBJ1-1 | few | TRBV11-3 | CASTAGRGSKRIMAFF | TGTGCCAGCACCGCCGGGAGGGGTTCTAAGAGAATCATGGCTTTCTTT
NA | TRBJ2-7 | NA | TRBV3-1 | CASSHRTYYEQYF | TGTGCCAGCAGCCACAGGACTTACTACGAGCAGTACTTC
NA | TRBJ1-1 | NA | TRBV10-3 | CAIGMTGTEAFF | TGTGCCATCGGGATGACGGGGACTGAAGCTTTCTTT